Below are 24 T cell receptor beta chains sequenced from a single sample in a study of cytomegalovirus exposure and HLA in healthy donors. 60 Vbeta and 13 Jbeta primers were used in PCR. Data came from immunoSEQ multiplex PCR; TCRdb stores just in-frame clones and leaves some out. The data contain about 180,000 clones, roughly three quarters of them singletons. The sample consisted of PBMCs. These receptors all stem from a male donor in good health and CMV-seronegative.

J is TRBJ1-6 and V is TRBV27; D remains ambiguous. The CDR3 loop spans 12 amino acids. The germline gives CDR1 MNHEY, CDR2 SMNVEV (reference sequence). V shed 6 bases and J shed 3 bases, with 3 bases lying between them. This CDR3 is CASSLYNSPLHF. The CDR3 DNA follows: TGTGCCAGCAGCCTCTATAATTCACCCCTCCACTTT.

V is TRBV19 and J is TRBJ2-1; TRBD2 agrees at 11 bases. The V segment lost 1 base and the J segment 6 bases; nucleotides outside the gene matches: 8. This CDR3 comprises 17 residues. Germline V gene lookup returns CDR1 LNHDA and CDR2 SQIVND (reference sequence). The CDR3 protein is CASSIVPSGRHFNEQFF. CDR3 nucleotides: TGTGCCAGTAGTATAGTCCCTAGCGGGAGGCACTTCAATGAGCAGTTCTTC. Drawing the rest from reference TRBV19 and TRBJ2-1, the complete variable domain is DGGITQSPKYLFRKEGQNVTLSCEQNLNHDAMYWYRQDPGQGLRLIYYSQIVNDFQKGDIAEGYSVSREKKESFPLTVTSAQKNPTAFYLCASSIVPSGRHFNEQFFGPGTRLTVL.

The V and J genes are TRBV11-2 and TRBJ1-1; 7 bases fit TRBD1. The CDR3 consists of 15 residues. Germline CDR1 is SGHAT and CDR2 is FQNNGV. V trimming: 1 base; J trimming: 6 bases; junction bases outside the gene matches: 8. This chain's CDR3 is CASSLGVGGGAEAFF. The DNA for the CDR3 is TGTGCCAGCAGCTTAGGGGTAGGAGGGGGCGCTGAAGCTTTCTTT.

This chain uses TRBV23-1 with TRBJ1-2; D is possibly TRBD1 (6 bases). TRBV23-1 qualifies as an ORF whose function is uncertain. This CDR3 is built from 14 residues. Trimming removed 7 bases from V and 3 bases from J, with 15 bases in between. The CDR3 DNA reads TGCGCCAGCATCAACAGCTCAGGGGACTATGGCTACACCTTC. It yields the protein CASINSSGDYGYTF.

This clone turned up a few times. The V and J genes are TRBV6-1 and TRBJ2-7, with TRBD2 identical over 10 bases. The CDR3 is 15 residues long. The germline V gene encodes CDR1 MNHNS and CDR2 SASEGT. Trimming at V came to 5 bases and at J to 3 bases, leaving 7 bases not matched to a gene. CDR3 loop: CASSLWTSGIYEQYF. The DNA for the CDR3 is TGTGCCAGCAGTCTTTGGACTAGCGGCATCTACGAGCAGTACTTC.

The chain has TRBV10-1 and TRBJ1-6; 7 bases match TRBD1. The trim removed 9 bases at V and 0 bases at J, leaving 11 bases unmatched. This CDR3 is built from 17 residues. Germline CDR1 and CDR2: WNHNN and SYGVQD (reference sequence). The CDR3 region has the DNA TGCGCCAGGAGAAGACTGGGACAGAGCTCCTATAATTCACCCCTCCACTTT. Translating it yields CARRRLGQSSYNSPLHF.

The V gene is TRBV6-5, the J gene TRBJ2-7; tentative D call: TRBD1 (6 bases). The germline gives CDR1 MNHEY, CDR2 SVGAGI. V shed 0 bases and J shed 3 bases, with 12 bases lying between them. The CDR3 runs 15 residues. Here the CDR3 DNA reads TGTGCCAGCAGTTACTCGATTCAGGACAGCTACGAGCAGTACTTC. Protein product: CASSYSIQDSYEQYF.

The J gene is TRBJ1-5, the V gene TRBV6-5; 9 bases fit TRBD1. The germline V gene encodes CDR1 MNHEY and CDR2 SVGAGI. This CDR3 has 14 amino acids. The J segment lost 5 bases and the V segment lost 5 bases, leaving 4 bases of the junction unmatched. DNA of the CDR3: TGTGCCAGCAGTATGGGACAGGGCTATCAGCCCCAGCATTTT. Its translation: CASSMGQGYQPQHF.

This rearrangement joins TRBV6-5 to TRBJ2-2, with a tentative D call TRBD2 (6 bases). This CDR3 has 11 amino acids. Trimming took 10 bases from V and 5 from J, leaving 8 bases between them. Germline CDR1 and CDR2: MNHEY and SVGAGI. CDR3: CATGRTGELFF. CDR3 DNA sequence: TGTGCCACGGGGAGGACCGGGGAGCTGTTTTTT.

The table lists this clone with a few counts. The V and J genes are TRBV15 and TRBJ1-3, with 8 positions matching TRBD1. The trim removed 5 bases at V and 0 bases at J, leaving 6 bases unmatched. Germline lookup yields CDR1 LNHNV and CDR2 YYDKDF (reference sequence). The CDR3 contains 16 residues. As DNA, the CDR3 is TGTGCCACCAGCTGGGGACAGGCCCTCTCTGGAAACACCATATATTTT. Residues: CATSWGQALSGNTIYF.

In this sample, this clone turned up a few times. The V gene is TRBV6-5, the J gene TRBJ1-1; maybe TRBD1 (6 bases). V shed 6 bases and J shed 5 bases, with 16 bases lying between them. Germline CDR1 and CDR2: MNHEY and SVGAGI. The CDR3 loop spans 14 amino acids. The CDR3 DNA is TGTGCCAGCAGCCTGAACTACGGACAGACTGAAGCTTTCTTT. Protein sequence: CASSLNYGQTEAFF.

CDR3 sequence: CASSYDRAAQPQHF. The CDR3 DNA reads as TGTGCCAGCAGTTACGACAGGGCCGCTCAGCCCCAGCATTTT. The rearrangement links TRBV6-5 to TRBJ1-5, with 7 nucleotides matching TRBD1. Trimming cost V 2 bases and J 6 bases; bases outside gene matches: 4. CDR3 length equals 14 residues. CDR1 MNHEY and CDR2 SVGAGI come from the germline V gene.

The chain is built from TRBV7-9 and TRBJ1-6, with a possible D match to TRBD1 (5 bases). The V and J ends lost 4 bases and 8 bases respectively, with 15 bases between them. The CDR3 totals 15 residues. Germline CDR1 and CDR2: SEHNR and FQNEAQ (reference sequence). The CDR3 reads CASSSGGLRYSPLHF. CDR3 nucleotides: TGTGCCAGCAGCTCCGGGGGTCTTCGGTATTCACCCCTCCACTTT.

This chain uses TRBV27 with TRBJ1-2; perhaps TRBD1 as D (6 bases). Germline V gene data show CDR1 as MNHEY and CDR2 as SMNVEV (reference sequence). This CDR3 spans 14 amino acids. Between the trimmed V and J ends, which lost 5 bases and 6 bases, there was a span of 16 bases. The CDR3 is CASSAGTQAHGYTF. The CDR3 nucleotides are TGTGCCAGCAGTGCCGGGACACAGGCCCATGGCTACACCTTC.

The chain uses TRBV19 and TRBJ2-2, with D maybe TRBD2 (6 bases). Germline V gene data show CDR1 as LNHDA and CDR2 as SQIVND (reference sequence). Deletions cut 5 bases from V and 8 bases from J, with 24 bases between. The length of the CDR3 is 17 residues. The CDR3 region has the DNA TGTGCCAGTAGTTCCCCAAGTCGGGACCCGCGGGGAGGGGAGCTGTTTTTT. Protein: CASSSPSRDPRGGELFF.

The chain employs TRBV6-5 and TRBJ1-5, with 9 bases identical to TRBD1. Unmatched junction bases numbered 6, after V lost 8 bases and J lost 4 bases. This CDR3 spans 14 amino acids. Germline lookup yields CDR1 MNHEY and CDR2 SVGAGI. DNA of the CDR3: TGTGCCAGCGGCACAGGGGGCCCGAATCAGCCCCAGCATTTT. This sequence encodes CASGTGGPNQPQHF.

The chain carries TRBV6-5 and TRBJ1-2; 10 bases line up with TRBD1. The J segment lost 4 bases and the V segment lost 4 bases, leaving 6 bases of the junction unmatched. This CDR3 contains 15 residues. From germline, CDR1 is MNHEY and CDR2 SVGAGI. CDR3: CASSSFGQGGYGYTF. The CDR3 DNA sequence: TGTGCCAGCAGTTCCTTTGGACAGGGGGGCTATGGCTACACCTTC.

The J gene is TRBJ1-6, the V gene TRBV7-2; possible D gene TRBD1, 6 bases. The V gene's germline CDR1 is SGHTA and CDR2 FQGNSA. The CDR3 length is 13 residues. V was shortened by 8 bases and J by 10 bases, with 15 bases between the two germline ends. CDR3 in DNA: TGTGCCAGCGGTTACACAGGGACCTCACCCCTCCACTTT. Amino acids: CASGYTGTSPLHF.

This chain links TRBV7-9 with TRBJ1-2, with D tentatively TRBD1 (5 bases). The length of the CDR3 is 15 residues. The germline V gene has CDR1 SEHNR and CDR2 FQNEAQ (reference sequence). V was shortened by 1 base and J by 2 bases, with 11 bases between the two germline ends. The CDR3 spells CASSLGAGLNYGYTF. The CDR3 coding sequence is TGTGCCAGCAGCTTAGGGGCGGGACTAAACTATGGCTACACCTTC. The full variable domain, its missing parts supplied by reference TRBV7-9 and TRBJ1-2, is DTGVSQNPRHKITKRGQNVTFRCDPISEHNRLYWYRQTLGQGPEFLTYFQNEAQLEKSRLLSDRFSAERPKGSFSTLEIQRTEQGDSAMYLCASSLGAGLNYGYTFGSGTRLTVV.

The rearrangement links TRBV7-3 to TRBJ1-1; maybe TRBD1 (5 bases). Germline CDR1 reads SGHTA; CDR2 reads FQGTGA. V was clipped by 6 bases and J by 11 bases, with 16 bases between them. The CDR3 contains 12 residues. This chain's CDR3 is CASRQTGARAFF. The CDR3 DNA is TGTGCCAGCAGACAAACAGGAGCGAGGGCTTTCTTT.

The chain uses TRBV30 and TRBJ1-5; maybe TRBD1 (6 bases). The V end was cut by 1 base, the J end by 5 bases, with 15 bases between. The CDR3 has 15 residues. Germline V gives CDR1 GTSNPN, CDR2 SVGIG (reference sequence). CDR3 bases: TGTGCCTGGAGTGCGGACAGCCCAGGGGATCAGCCCCAGCATTTT. It is translated as CAWSADSPGDQPQHF.

The rearrangement uses TRBV7-9 and TRBJ1-3; D is ambiguous. The CDR3 extends over 17 amino acids. Germline V gene lookup returns CDR1 SEHNR and CDR2 FQNEAQ (reference sequence). The V gene lost 4 bases and the J gene lost 0 bases, with 16 bases spanning the gap. The CDR3 coding sequence is TGTGCCAGCAGCTCAATCGGACTGGACTACTCTGGAAACACCATATATTTT. Protein: CASSSIGLDYSGNTIYF.

The chain is built from TRBV29-1 and TRBJ1-2; 7 positions agree with TRBD1. V dropped 3 bases and J dropped 3; count of bases not matched to a gene: 1. Germline V gene data show CDR1 as SQVTM and CDR2 as ANQGSEA. This CDR3 contains 12 residues. The CDR3 sequence: CSVDRGDYGYTF. CDR3 sequence (DNA): TGCAGCGTTGACAGGGGGGACTATGGCTACACCTTC.

V usage is TRBV6-5 and J usage is TRBJ1-5; D gene uncertain. The germline CDR1 and CDR2 sequences are MNHEY and SVGAGI. V was trimmed by 3 bases and J by 10 bases, leaving 13 bases between them. The CDR3 is 13 residues long. In nucleotides, the CDR3 is TGTGCCAGCAGTTATCAGGCAGCATCACCCCAGCATTTT. Protein: CASSYQAASPQHF.